The 6 T cell receptor beta chains in this list originate from one sample, sequenced in a study of T-cell reconstitution after alpha-beta-depleted transplantation in children (dated by TCRdb to about 2016). What this sample's treatment or condition label stands for: allogeneic hematopoietic cell transplantation with graft depleted of TCRalphabeta T cells and CD19 B cells. Library preparation used PCR. Sequencing relied on an Illumina HiSeq 2500. Molecular barcoding was employed in the preparation of TCR libraries, with unique molecular identifiers being used to normalize TCRbeta repertoire quantification. Clones were called with MiXCR by TCRdb after fastp trimmed the public reads at Q25, and only in-frame beta chains were retained. Entries that share a CDR3 protein sequence are merged under the most common genes and DNA. This sample is represented by under 250,000 distinct CDR3 sequences; about 15% of them were singletons. The top ten clones comprise 43% of the sample.

The sample in question was PBMCs, mostly from graft donor cells, obtained 360 days after TCRalphabeta/CD19-depleted stem cell transplant. All receptors derive from a male patient aged 2 to 10 who had a stem cell transplant for acute lymphoblastic leukemia, so the T cells may come from the graft donor.

This clonotype was detected many times. The chain carries TRBV5-1 and TRBJ2-2; D not certain. In germline, CDR1 is SGHRS, CDR2 YFSETQ. V lost 2 bases, J lost 6 bases, and 14 bases lay in between. The CDR3 totals 15 residues. CDR3 loop: CASSFFPDGSGELFF. The CDR3 DNA reads TGCGCCAGCAGCTTTTTCCCCGACGGTTCCGGGGAGCTGTTTTTT.

V gene TRBV5-1 combines with J gene TRBJ2-7; unclear D gene. The germline V and J ends were trimmed by 0 bases and 1 base, with 14 bases remaining between them. Germline V gene sequence: CDR1 SGHRS, CDR2 YFSETQ. The CDR3 has 16 amino acids. CDR3: CASSLANSLGSYEQYF. The CDR3 DNA sequence: TGCGCCAGCAGCTTGGCCAACAGCCTAGGATCCTACGAGCAGTACTTC.

The V gene is TRBV7-9, the J gene TRBJ2-1; TRBD1 aligns across 7 bases. Per the germline V gene, CDR1 is SEHNR and CDR2 is FQNEAQ (reference sequence). V lost 5 bases to trimming and J lost 2 bases; unmatched junction nucleotides: 6. CDR3 length: 15 amino acids. DNA of the CDR3: TGTGCCAGCAGCCCCCCCACAGGGGCCTACAATGAGCAGTTCTTC. Its protein product is CASSPPTGAYNEQFF. Based on the CDR3 plus reference TRBV7-9 and TRBJ2-1, the full variable domain is DTGVSQNPRHKITKRGQNVTFRCDPISEHNRLYWYRQTLGQGPEFLTYFQNEAQLEKSRLLSDRFSAERPKGSFSTLEIQRTEQGDSAMYLCASSPPTGAYNEQFFGPGTRLTVL.

The chain links TRBV12-3 or TRBV12-4 to TRBJ1-1; no definite D call. The CDR3 contains 14 residues. Trimming left V 3 bases short and J 3 bases short, with 11 bases between. CDR3 sequence reads: CASSFPGSDTEAFF. CDR3 bases: TGTGCCAGCAGTTTTCCGGGTTCGGACACTGAAGCTTTCTTT.

There are many counts of this clonotype. J is TRBJ2-2 and V is TRBV28; D gene unclear. Germline lookup yields CDR1 MDHEN and CDR2 SYDVKM. Trimming took 5 bases from V and 4 from J, leaving 11 bases between them. CDR3 length: 14 amino acids. CDR3 in DNA: TGTGCCAGCAGTCCCTATCCTTCCACCGGGGAGCTGTTTTTT. Residues: CASSPYPSTGELFF.

This clonotype was counted ten times or more. This chain uses TRBV15 with TRBJ2-7; D gene ambiguous. The CDR3 has 15 residues. Trimming pared 1 base from V and 4 bases from J, leaving 14 bases between. The V gene's germline CDR1 is LNHNV and CDR2 YYDKDF (reference sequence). CDR3 coding DNA: TGTGCCACCAGCAGAGGGGAACTGGGTTCATACGAGCAGTACTTC. Translating gives CATSRGELGSYEQYF.